One and the same sample provided the 26 T cell receptor beta chains below, sequenced in a study of response to subunit inactivated influenza vaccine. TCRdb independently ran MiXCR on the RT-PCR reads; one entry per CDR3 protein. The sample lists over 150,000 distinct CDR3 sequences, around a tenth occurring once. Source: CD8+ T cells sorted from PBMCs, taken roughly 24 months after vaccination. The receptors were sampled from a man between 50 and 70 years old who received an inactivated influenza vaccine.

This clonotype turned up a few times. This chain joins TRBV4-3 and TRBJ2-7; D is ambiguous. The length of the CDR3 is 15 residues. V dropped 0 bases and J dropped 3 bases, with 12 bases sitting between them. From germline, CDR1 is LGHNA and CDR2 YSLEER. The CDR3 reads CASSQDFGVRYEQYF. The CDR3 DNA reads TGCGCCAGCAGCCAAGACTTCGGAGTACGCTACGAGCAGTACTTC.

The V call is TRBV20-1, the J call TRBJ2-2, with D hard to call. Deletions cut 0 bases from V and 4 bases from J, with 6 bases between. The CDR3 is 13 amino acids. The V gene's germline CDR1 is DFQATT and CDR2 SNEGSKA (reference sequence). The CDR3 coding sequence is TGCAGTGCTAGAGATCGACTCACCGGGGAGCTGTTTTTT. The encoded protein is CSARDRLTGELFF.

This clonotype turned up a few times. The gene calls are TRBV12-3 or TRBV12-4 and TRBJ2-2; TRBD1 aligns across 10 bases. V lost 5 bases and J lost 8; bases outside the gene matches: 8. The CDR3 is 15 amino acids. The CDR3 reads CASSRPGQGSGELFF. The CDR3 bases are TGTGCCAGCAGTCGACCGGGACAGGGGTCGGGGGAGCTGTTTTTT.

The genes are TRBV20-1 and TRBJ2-1; D is unclear. V was clipped by 0 bases and J by 7 bases, with 10 bases between them. CDR1 is DFQATT, CDR2 SNEGSKA, per germline (reference sequence). This CDR3 is 13 amino acids long. This chain's CDR3 is CSAREIVDNEQFF. The CDR3 coding sequence is TGCAGTGCTAGAGAGATCGTTGATAATGAGCAGTTCTTC.

V is TRBV14 and J is TRBJ2-3, with 9 bases identical to TRBD1. The CDR3 totals 12 residues. Germline CDR1 and CDR2: SGHDN and FVKESK. J lost 9 bases, V lost 6 bases, and 4 bases had no gene match. CDR3 region: CASRSTGGTQYF. The CDR3 DNA reads TGTGCCAGCAGATCTACAGGGGGCACGCAGTATTTT.

A few counts support this clonotype. The chain is built from TRBV7-6 and TRBJ1-5, with D unresolved. V was shortened by 5 bases and J by 3 bases, with 11 bases between the two germline ends. CDR3 length: 14 residues. Germline V lookup: CDR1 SGHVS, CDR2 FNYEAQ. As DNA, the CDR3 is TGTGCCAGCAGCGAAACGGCCTTCAATCAGCCCCAGCATTTT. Translating gives CASSETAFNQPQHF.

The genes are TRBV12-3 or TRBV12-4 and TRBJ2-4, with D unresolved. V lost 6 bases, J lost 0 bases, and 9 bases lay in between. There are 14 residues in the CDR3. The CDR3 coding sequence is TGTGCCAGCAGCCTGATTGGAGCCAAAAACATTCAGTACTTC. Its translation is CASSLIGAKNIQYF.

This clonotype has just a few counts. The rearrangement links TRBV7-2 to TRBJ2-7; perhaps TRBD1 as D (5 bases). The germline gives CDR1 SGHTA, CDR2 FQGNSA. V lost 5 bases and J 3 bases, leaving 8 bases between the germline ends. The CDR3 is made up of 12 amino acids. CDR3 region: CASSPGIYEQYF. DNA of the CDR3: TGTGCCAGCAGCCCAGGGATCTACGAGCAGTACTTC.

As to this clonotype: The missing conserved phenylalanine or tryptophan at the end of this CDR3 makes a read error likely. The chain carries TRBV7-9 and TRBJ2-1; D remains ambiguous. The CDR3 contains 13 residues. CDR1 is SEHNR and CDR2 is FQNEAQ in the germline V gene (reference sequence). V was trimmed by 2 bases and J by 8 bases, leaving 10 bases between them. CDR3 sequence: CASSLSLRDEQFL. As DNA, the CDR3 is TGTGCCAGCAGCTTATCCCTTAGGGATGAGCAGTTCCTC.

This clonotype was picked up many times. The CDR3 sequence: CASSLGLLNQYF. CDR3 coding DNA: TGTGCCAGCAGCTTAGGGCTATTGAATCAGTACTTC. The chain employs TRBV7-9 and TRBJ2-5; D unresolved. V was clipped by 1 base and J by 11 bases, with 11 bases between them. This CDR3 has 12 amino acids. Germline loops: CDR1 SEHNR, CDR2 FQNEAQ (reference sequence).

The chain carries TRBV6-1 and TRBJ1-2, with unresolved D. V lost 6 bases and J 4 bases, leaving 18 bases between the germline ends. The germline V gene encodes CDR1 MNHNS and CDR2 SASEGT. The CDR3 runs to 15 residues. The CDR3 reads CASSPNIGGSYGYTF. CDR3 bases: TGTGCCAGCAGCCCTAATATTGGCGGAAGCTATGGCTACACCTTC.

This clonotype was found once. The J gene is TRBJ2-3, the V gene TRBV30, with TRBD2 matching over 9 bases. Trimming removed 4 bases from V and 4 bases from J; junction bases left unmatched: 6. The CDR3 is made up of 14 amino acids. In germline, CDR1 is GTSNPN, CDR2 SVGIG (reference sequence). In DNA form, the CDR3 reads TGTGCCTGGACTAGCGGGACGGGGGCAGATACGCAGTATTTT. Residues: CAWTSGTGADTQYF.

In its sample, this clonotype was seen a few times. The chain is built from TRBV7-6 and TRBJ2-1, with 9 bases identical to TRBD2. The CDR3 consists of 17 residues. In germline, CDR1 is SGHVS, CDR2 FNYEAQ. Trimming cost V 3 bases and J 8 bases; bases outside gene matches: 14. CDR3 loop: CASSLASSGSGLDEQFF. The CDR3 DNA reads as TGTGCCAGCAGCTTGGCCAGTAGCGGGAGCGGACTGGATGAGCAGTTCTTC.

This clonotype was observed a handful of times. V gene TRBV11-2 combines with J gene TRBJ2-5; TRBD1 matches 7 bases. J gave up 3 bases and V 5 bases, and 3 bases lay outside the gene matches. The CDR3 runs to 13 residues. CDR1 and CDR2 from the germline V gene are SGHAT and FQNNGV. Written as DNA, the CDR3 is TGTGCCAGCAGCGAAACAGGGGAAGAGACCCAGTACTTC. Translated: CASSETGEETQYF.

The V gene is TRBV20-1, the J gene TRBJ2-3; D unresolved. The V gene lost 3 bases and the J gene lost 8 bases, with 6 bases spanning the gap. Looked up from germline, CDR1 is DFQATT and CDR2 is SNEGSKA (reference sequence). The CDR3 loop spans 10 amino acids. The CDR3 DNA follows: TGCAGTGCTAGGTCGGGTACGCAGTATTTT. Protein sequence: CSARSGTQYF.

This clonotype was found a few times. The CDR3 here is CASSVGGPGYEQFF. The CDR3 DNA follows: TGTGCCAGCAGTGTGGGGGGTCCAGGATATGAGCAGTTCTTC. This chain links TRBV12-3 or TRBV12-4 with TRBJ2-1, with a possible D match to TRBD2 (6 bases). V gave up 5 bases and J gave up 8 bases, with 16 bases separating them. This CDR3 has 14 residues.

This clonotype was counted a few times. CDR3 bases: TGTGCCAGCAGTCCCCTTGGCTCCTACGAGCAGTACTTC. It encodes CASSPLGSYEQYF. The chain uses TRBV25-1 and TRBJ2-7; D uncertain. Trimming pared 5 bases from V and 0 bases from J, leaving 8 bases between. Germline lookup yields CDR1 MGHDK and CDR2 SYGVNS. The CDR3 runs to 13 residues.

This clonotype was counted many times. The chain combines TRBV7-9 with TRBJ2-5, with no clear D. The CDR3 totals 12 residues. Germline CDR1 is SEHNR and CDR2 is FQNEAQ (reference sequence). Trimming cost V 1 base and J 2 bases, with 2 bases left between them. The CDR3 region is CASSLEQETQYF. The CDR3, as DNA: TGTGCCAGCAGCTTAGAACAAGAGACCCAGTACTTC.

There are many counts of this clonotype. The gene calls are TRBV7-9 and TRBJ2-7, with a tentative D call TRBD1 (5 bases). CDR3 length: 14 residues. V lost 5 bases to trimming and J lost 2 bases, with 13 bases between them. From germline, CDR1 is SEHNR and CDR2 FQNEAQ (reference sequence). DNA of the CDR3: TGTGCCAGCAGCCGAGTGGGGCCGACCTACGAGCAGTACTTC. Its translation is CASSRVGPTYEQYF.

The chain uses TRBV28 and TRBJ2-5, with 7 bases matching TRBD2. The germline V gene has CDR1 MDHEN and CDR2 SYDVKM. The CDR3 has 14 residues. With 5 bases clipped from V and 2 bases from J, the junction kept 5 bases outside the gene matches. The CDR3 bases are TGTGCCAGCAGTCTACTAGCGACACAAGAGACCCAGTACTTC. Translating it yields CASSLLATQETQYF.

This clonotype appeared a few times. The chain couples TRBV2 to TRBJ1-5; D gene ambiguous. CDR1 is SNHLY and CDR2 is FYNNEI in the germline V gene. CDR3 length: 16 amino acids. Trimming removed 1 base at V and 4 bases at J, with 14 bases between. This CDR3 is CASSEGMGSSNQPQHF. The CDR3 nucleotides are TGTGCCAGCAGTGAAGGAATGGGGTCATCTAATCAGCCCCAGCATTTT.

CDR3: CASSLLAGGFTDTQYF. The CDR3 nucleotides read TGTGCCAGCAGCCTGCTAGCGGGAGGGTTCACAGATACGCAGTATTTT. The rearrangement uses TRBV4-2 and TRBJ2-3, with TRBD2 matching 12 bases. Germline loops: CDR1 LGHNA, CDR2 YNFKEQ. V lost 4 bases, J lost 2 bases, and 4 bases stayed unmatched. The CDR3 runs to 16 residues.

The chain is built from TRBV20-1 and TRBJ2-7, with D perhaps matching TRBD1 (6 bases). The V gene's germline CDR1 is DFQATT and CDR2 SNEGSKA (reference sequence). Trimming removed 6 bases at V and 5 bases at J, with 20 bases between. The CDR3 consists of 14 residues. CDR3 protein: CSAPETGDENEQYF. The CDR3 DNA is TGCAGTGCCCCAGAGACAGGCGATGAGAACGAGCAGTACTTC.

The sample holds a few counts of this clonotype. The chain is built from TRBV5-4 and TRBJ1-1; D ambiguous. V lost 4 bases and J 0 bases, leaving 10 bases between the germline ends. The CDR3 totals 14 residues. In germline, CDR1 is SGHNT, CDR2 YYREEE (reference sequence). The CDR3 nucleotides are TGTGCCAGCAGCCCATGGGCCATGAACACTGAAGCTTTCTTT. Its protein is CASSPWAMNTEAFF.

The chain uses TRBV6-5 and TRBJ2-3, with 7 bases aligning to TRBD2. The CDR3 runs 15 residues. Germline values: CDR1 MNHEY, CDR2 SVGAGI. The trim removed 2 bases at V and 1 base at J, leaving 3 bases unmatched. The CDR3 reads CASSYTLAGTDTQYF. CDR3 in DNA: TGTGCCAGCAGTTACACCCTAGCGGGCACAGATACGCAGTATTTT.

The chain carries TRBV30 and TRBJ2-1; 9 bases map to TRBD1. This CDR3 is 16 amino acids long. Trimming at V came to 2 bases and at J to 2 bases, leaving 7 bases not matched to a gene. The V gene's germline CDR1 is GTSNPN and CDR2 SVGIG (reference sequence). CDR3 in DNA: TGTGCCTGGAGTTCAAACAGGGGGCCGACCTACAATGAGCAGTTCTTC. Translated: CAWSSNRGPTYNEQFF. The entire variable domain, with the rest obtained from reference TRBV30 and TRBJ2-1, is as follows: SQTIHQWPATLVQPVGSPLSLECTVEGTSNPNLYWYRQAAGRGLQLLFYSVGIGQISSEVPQNLSASRPQDRQFILSSKKLLLSDSGFYLCAWSSNRGPTYNEQFFGPGTRLTVL.